This record covers a single T cell receptor (beta chain). The target of this receptor is not known. No quality values exist for individual bases; no much larger clone is one base distant. The data stem from a study of a mutant IDH1 vaccine in newly diagnosed glioma (TCRdb year 2021). Context from the whole study: Patients were given eight vaccinations, in weeks 1, 3, 5, 7, 11, 15, 19 and 23, which matched visits V03 through V10. Vaccination was initiated 4-6 weeks after radiotherapy alone, or concurrently with temozolomide cycles in the chemotherapy-containing groups. For exploratory analyses, longitudinal TCRB deep sequencing was carried out in some 25 treated patients wherever samples were available. Peripheral blood was collected at six visits: V03 (baseline), V05, V07, V10, V12 and V13. The roughly 34 treated patients were around 62% male and 37.5% female, with a mean age of approximately 40 years. Before enrollment, patients had received standard therapy of radiotherapy alone, temozolomide alone, or radiochemotherapy with temozolomide; most received the combination.

The paper as a whole reports these results and caveats: Availability determined which PBMC samples were chosen for TCRB deep sequencing. The authors noted that analyses of patient blood samples could not be reproduced because of sample limitations. Immune responses induced by the vaccine were seen in roughly 95% of patients across multiple MHC alleles. Pseudoprogression appeared unrelated to alterations in the top peripheral T cell clonotypes detected by TCRB sequencing.

For CDR1 and CDR2, the germline V gene lists LGHNA and YNFKEQ. V lost 2 bases and J lost 4 bases; the stretch between them is 19 bases long. Measured from the cysteine to the phenylalanine, the CDR3 is 17 residues long. The read is trimmed to its CDR3 DNA, 51 bases read in frame from base 1. Taken with the paper, the label for time point translates to: week 11, during vaccination. Every vaccine dose consisted of 300 ug of a 20-mer mutant IDH1 peptide in Montanide, administered subcutaneously together with topical imiquimod. Newly diagnosed WHO grade 3 or 4 IDH1-mutant astrocytomas showing loss of nuclear ATRX were present in the donors. The samples were drawn from NOA16, a multicentre, single-arm, open-label phase I trial in Germany that tested a mutant IDH1 peptide vaccine in humans for the first time. The DNeasy Blood and Tissue Kit was used to extract genomic DNA from EDTA blood for TCRB sequencing.

Library preparation employed the immunoSEQ multiplex PCR assay. Following the manufacturer's protocol, the hsTCRB Kit was used to amplify rearranged TCR beta chain sequences. TCRB libraries were sequenced on an Illumina MiSeq. Concerning the study's data processing: The kit vendor's proprietary platform handled demultiplexing, trimming and gene mapping. The table was pulled from immuneACCESS by TCRdb, which kept in-frame rearrangements only. Such tables lose some clones; where checked, under half of the loss comes from unresolved V genes, and the rest has no known cause. D and trimming come from the DNA, and the V and J calls and clone size come from that table. For this sample there are more than 55,000 clones; 84% appear just once. The ten largest clones add up to around 3.3% of the sample.

The TCR comes from a man aged 30-40 years with glioma. The chain joins TRBV4-2 to TRBJ2-3; a tentative D call is TRBD2 (5 bases match). The starting material was PBMCs, obtained from a glioma patient whose treatment included an IDH1 peptide vaccine. The CDR3 loop reads CASSQRKTRSAADTQYF. In nucleotide form, the sequence is TGTGCCAGCAGCCAACGGAAAACTAGATCAGCGGCAGATACGCAGTATTTT.